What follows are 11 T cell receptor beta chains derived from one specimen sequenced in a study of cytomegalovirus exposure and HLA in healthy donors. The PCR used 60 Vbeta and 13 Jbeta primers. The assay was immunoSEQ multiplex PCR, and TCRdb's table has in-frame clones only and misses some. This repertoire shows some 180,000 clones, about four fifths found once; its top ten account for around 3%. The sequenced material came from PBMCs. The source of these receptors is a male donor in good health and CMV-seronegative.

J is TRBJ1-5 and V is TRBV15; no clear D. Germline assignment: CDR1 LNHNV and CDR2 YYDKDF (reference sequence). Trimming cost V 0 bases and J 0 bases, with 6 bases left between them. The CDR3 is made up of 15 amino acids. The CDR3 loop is CATSRDSFSNQPQHF. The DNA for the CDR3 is TGTGCCACCAGCAGAGATTCCTTTAGCAATCAGCCCCAGCATTTT.

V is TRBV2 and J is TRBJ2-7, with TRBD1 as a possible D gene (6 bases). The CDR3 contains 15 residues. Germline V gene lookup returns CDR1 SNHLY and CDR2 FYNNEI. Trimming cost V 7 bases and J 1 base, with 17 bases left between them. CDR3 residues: CASTLIIQGSYEQYF. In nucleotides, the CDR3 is TGTGCCAGCACCTTGATTATACAGGGTTCCTACGAGCAGTACTTC.

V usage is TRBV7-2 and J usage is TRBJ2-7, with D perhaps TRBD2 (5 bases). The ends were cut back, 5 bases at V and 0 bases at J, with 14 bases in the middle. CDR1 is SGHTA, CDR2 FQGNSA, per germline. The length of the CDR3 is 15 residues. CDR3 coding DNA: TGTGCCAGCAGCGCTTCGGGGAGAAGCTCCTACGAGCAGTACTTC. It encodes CASSASGRSSYEQYF.

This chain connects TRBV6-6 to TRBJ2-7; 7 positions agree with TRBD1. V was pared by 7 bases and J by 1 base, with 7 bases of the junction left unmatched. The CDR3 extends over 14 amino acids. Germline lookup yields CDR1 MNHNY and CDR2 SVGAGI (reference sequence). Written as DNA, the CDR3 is TGTGCCAGCACTACAGGGGTTAGGTCCTACGAGCAGTACTTC. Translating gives CASTTGVRSYEQYF.

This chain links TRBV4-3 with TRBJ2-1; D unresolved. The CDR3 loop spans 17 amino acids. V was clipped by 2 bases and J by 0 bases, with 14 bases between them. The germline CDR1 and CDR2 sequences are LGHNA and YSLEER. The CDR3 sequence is CASSQRLAPSSYNEQFF. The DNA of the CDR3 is TGCGCCAGCAGCCAACGTCTGGCTCCCTCCTCCTACAATGAGCAGTTCTTC.

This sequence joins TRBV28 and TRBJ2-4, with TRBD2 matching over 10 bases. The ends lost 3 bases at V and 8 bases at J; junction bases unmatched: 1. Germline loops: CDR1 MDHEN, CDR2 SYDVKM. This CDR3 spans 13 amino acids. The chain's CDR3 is CASSLSGRDIQYF. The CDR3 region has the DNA TGTGCCAGCAGTTTGAGCGGGAGGGACATTCAGTACTTC.

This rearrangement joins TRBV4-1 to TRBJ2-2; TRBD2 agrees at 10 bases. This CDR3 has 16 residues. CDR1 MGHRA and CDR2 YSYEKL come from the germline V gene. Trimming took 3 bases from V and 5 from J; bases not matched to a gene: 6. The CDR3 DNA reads TGCGCCAGCAGCCACGGACCGGGACTAGCGACCGGGGAGCTGTTTTTT. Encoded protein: CASSHGPGLATGELFF.

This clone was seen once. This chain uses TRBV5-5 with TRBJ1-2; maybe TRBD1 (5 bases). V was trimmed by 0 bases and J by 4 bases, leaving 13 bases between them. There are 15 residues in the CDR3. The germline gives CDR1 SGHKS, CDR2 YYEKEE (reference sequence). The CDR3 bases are TGTGCCAGCAGCTTGGGGGTCAGGGCCCCCTATGGCTACACCTTC. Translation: CASSLGVRAPYGYTF.

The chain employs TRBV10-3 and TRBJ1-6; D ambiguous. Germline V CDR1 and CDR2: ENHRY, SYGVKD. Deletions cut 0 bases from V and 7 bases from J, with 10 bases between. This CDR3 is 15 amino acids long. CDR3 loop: CAISESNHENSPLHF. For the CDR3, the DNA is TGTGCCATCAGTGAGTCGAACCACGAGAATTCACCCCTCCACTTT.

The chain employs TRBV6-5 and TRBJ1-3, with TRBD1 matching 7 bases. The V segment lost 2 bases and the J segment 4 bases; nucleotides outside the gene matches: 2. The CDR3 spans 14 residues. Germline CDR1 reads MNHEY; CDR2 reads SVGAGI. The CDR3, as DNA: TGTGCCAGCAGTTACGGGACAGTGGGAAACACCATATATTTT. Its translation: CASSYGTVGNTIYF.

The CDR3 DNA is TGTGCCATCAATACAGGGTCTCAGCCCCAGCATTTT. Translation gives CAINTGSQPQHF. This sequence joins TRBV5-8 and TRBJ1-5, with D perhaps matching TRBD1 (6 bases). CDR1 is SGHTS and CDR2 is YDEGEE in the germline V gene. Trimming removed 9 bases from V and 6 bases from J, with 13 bases in between. CDR3 length: 12 amino acids.